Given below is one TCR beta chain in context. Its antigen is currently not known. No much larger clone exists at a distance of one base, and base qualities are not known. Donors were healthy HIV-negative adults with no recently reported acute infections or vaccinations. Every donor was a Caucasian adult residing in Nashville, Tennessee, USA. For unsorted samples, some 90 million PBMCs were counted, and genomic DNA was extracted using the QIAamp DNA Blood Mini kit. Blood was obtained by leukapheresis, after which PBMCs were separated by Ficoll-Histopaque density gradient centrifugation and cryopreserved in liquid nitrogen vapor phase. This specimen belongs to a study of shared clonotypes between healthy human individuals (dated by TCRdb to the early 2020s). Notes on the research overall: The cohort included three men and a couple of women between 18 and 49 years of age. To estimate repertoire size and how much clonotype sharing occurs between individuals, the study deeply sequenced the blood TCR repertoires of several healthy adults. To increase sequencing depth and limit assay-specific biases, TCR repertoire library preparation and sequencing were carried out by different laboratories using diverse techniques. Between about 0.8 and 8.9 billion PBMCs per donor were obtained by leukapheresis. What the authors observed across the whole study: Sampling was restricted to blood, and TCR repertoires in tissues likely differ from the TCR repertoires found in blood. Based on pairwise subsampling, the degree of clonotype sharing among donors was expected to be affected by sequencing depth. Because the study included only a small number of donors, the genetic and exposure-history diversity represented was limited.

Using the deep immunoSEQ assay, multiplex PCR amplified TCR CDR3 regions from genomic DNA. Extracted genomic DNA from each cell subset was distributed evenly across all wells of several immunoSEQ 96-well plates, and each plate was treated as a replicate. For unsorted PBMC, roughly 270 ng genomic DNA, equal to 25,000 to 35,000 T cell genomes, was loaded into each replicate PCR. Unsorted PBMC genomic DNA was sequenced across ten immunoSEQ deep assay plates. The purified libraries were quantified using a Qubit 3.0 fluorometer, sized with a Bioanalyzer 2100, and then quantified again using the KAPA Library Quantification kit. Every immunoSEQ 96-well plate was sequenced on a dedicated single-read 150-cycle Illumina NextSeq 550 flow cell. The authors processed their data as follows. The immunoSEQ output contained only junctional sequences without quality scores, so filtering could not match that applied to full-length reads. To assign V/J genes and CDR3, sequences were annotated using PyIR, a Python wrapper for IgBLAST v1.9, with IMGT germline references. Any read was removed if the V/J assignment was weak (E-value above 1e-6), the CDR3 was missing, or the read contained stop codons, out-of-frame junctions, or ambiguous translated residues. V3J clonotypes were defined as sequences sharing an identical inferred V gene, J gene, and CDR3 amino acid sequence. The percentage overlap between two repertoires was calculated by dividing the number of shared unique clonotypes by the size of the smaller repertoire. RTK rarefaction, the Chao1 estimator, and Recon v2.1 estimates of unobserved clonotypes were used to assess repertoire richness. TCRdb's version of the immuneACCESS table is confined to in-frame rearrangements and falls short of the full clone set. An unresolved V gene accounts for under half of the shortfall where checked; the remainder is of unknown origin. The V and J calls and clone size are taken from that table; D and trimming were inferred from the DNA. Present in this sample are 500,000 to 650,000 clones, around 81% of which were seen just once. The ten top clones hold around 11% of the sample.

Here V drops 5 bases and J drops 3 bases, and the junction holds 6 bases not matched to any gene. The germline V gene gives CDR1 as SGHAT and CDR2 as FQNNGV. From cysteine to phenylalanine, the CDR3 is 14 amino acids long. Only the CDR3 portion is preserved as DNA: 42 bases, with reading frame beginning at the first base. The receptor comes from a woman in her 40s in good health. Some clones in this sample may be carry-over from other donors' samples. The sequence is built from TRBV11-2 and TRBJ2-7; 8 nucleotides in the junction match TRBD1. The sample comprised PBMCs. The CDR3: CASSALDRVYEQYF. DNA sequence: TGTGCCAGCAGCGCGCTGGACAGGGTCTACGAGCAGTACTTC.